Listed below are T cell receptor beta chains from one sample, sequenced in a study of early T cells in non-severe SARS-CoV-2 infection. TCRdb ran MiXCR on the 5' RACE reads and lists one entry per CDR3 protein. The data show nearly 30,000 distinct CDR3 sequences, with roughly 5% seen just once and more than 10% held by the top ten. The sample was whole blood. The receptor source for this set is an adult who was a healthcare worker with PCR-confirmed SARS-CoV-2 infection or an uninfected control (not recorded which). Each CDR3 is given with its conserved first and last residue. The D gene is left open where the match is weak. Clone size, where shown, is once, few, many, or a class for clones that have expanded.

j_call v_call d_call clone_size cdr3_aa cdr3_nt
TRBJ2-5 TRBV29-1 . . CSVDRGGETQYF TGCAGCGTTGATCGAGGAGGAGAGACCCAGTACTTC
TRBJ1-4 TRBV19 TRBD1 many CASSPPGQGVEKLFF TGTGCCAGTAGTCCACCGGGACAGGGGGTTGAAAAACTGTTTTTT
TRBJ2-1 TRBV5-5 TRBD1 many CASGLSDRGQFF TGTGCCAGCGGCCTTAGTGACAGGGGGCAGTTCTTC
TRBJ2-3 TRBV20-1 . many CSAPSRRGTDTQYF TGCAGTGCCCCTTCGCGGAGGGGCACAGATACGCAGTATTTT
TRBJ2-3 TRBV5-6 TRBD1 . CASSVGTGERSTDTQYF TGTGCCAGCAGCGTAGGGACAGGGGAGCGGAGCACAGATACGCAGTATTTT
TRBJ2-1 TRBV12-3/TRBV12-4 TRBD2 many CASGIWASGSNEQFF TGTGCCAGCGGGATTTGGGCTAGCGGGAGTAATGAGCAGTTCTTC
TRBJ1-6 TRBV18 . . CASSQGFGSPLHF TGTGCCAGCTCACAGGGGTTCGGATCACCCCTCCACTTT
TRBJ2-1 TRBV20-1 . few CSARDILGWEQFF TGCAGTGCTAGAGATATTCTTGGGTGGGAGCAGTTCTTC
TRBJ2-7 TRBV20-1 TRBD2 . CSAPSSGTGTDEQYF TGCAGTGCCCCGTCTAGCGGGACCGGGACTGACGAGCAGTACTTC
TRBJ2-2 TRBV7-6 . few CASSLAANTGELFF TGTGCCAGCAGCTTGGCAGCGAACACCGGGGAGCTGTTTTTT
TRBJ2-6 TRBV5-5 TRBD2 medium-sized CASSLGLAGTSGANVLTF TGTGCCAGCAGCTTGGGACTAGCGGGCACCTCTGGGGCCAACGTCCTGACTTTC
TRBJ1-1 TRBV5-1 . . CASSLVMNTEAFF TGCGCCAGCAGCTTGGTGATGAACACTGAAGCTTTCTTT
TRBJ2-2 TRBV7-8 . few CASSSSWILGELFF TGTGCCAGCAGCTCCTCATGGATTTTAGGGGAGCTGTTTTTT
TRBJ1-2 TRBV7-9 . many CASSYRERGYGYTF TGTGCCAGCAGCTACAGGGAGCGTGGCTATGGCTACACCTTC
TRBJ2-7 TRBV5-1 TRBD1 many CASSQDRGTYEQYF TGCGCCAGCAGCCAGGACAGGGGTACCTACGAGCAGTACTTC
TRBJ2-1 TRBV4-3 . many CASSLQGRDEQFF TGCGCCAGCAGCCTACAGGGAAGAGATGAGCAGTTCTTC
TRBJ2-7 TRBV21-1 . few CASSYSGQGFYEQYF TGTGCCAGCAGCTATTCAGGGCAGGGTTTCTACGAGCAGTACTTC
TRBJ2-1 TRBV15 TRBD2 many CATSREGSGATYNEQFF TGTGCCACCAGCAGAGAGGGGAGCGGGGCCACCTACAATGAGCAGTTCTTC
TRBJ1-6 TRBV7-6 . many CASSLRQNNSPLHF TGTGCCAGCAGCTTAAGGCAAAATAATTCACCCCTCCACTTT
TRBJ1-5 TRBV19 . many CASSWRGRNQPQHF TGTGCCAGTTCCTGGCGGGGACGAAATCAGCCCCAGCATTTT
TRBJ2-3 TRBV20-1 TRBD1 many CSARGQSTDTQYF TGCAGTGCTAGGGGACAGTCCACAGATACGCAGTATTTT
TRBJ2-7 TRBV12-3/TRBV12-4 . few CASSFWGEQYF TGTGCCAGCAGTTTCTGGGGGGAGCAGTACTTC
TRBJ2-3 TRBV20-1 . many CSASPLAFSTDTQYF TGCAGTGCTAGTCCTCTAGCGTTTAGCACAGATACGCAGTATTTT
TRBJ1-1 TRBV2 . many CASRPGVSGTEAFF TGTGCCAGCAGACCAGGGGTTTCAGGCACTGAAGCTTTCTTT
TRBJ1-1 TRBV5-1 . many CASSIMGLDTEAFF TGCGCCAGCAGCATAATGGGCTTAGACACTGAAGCTTTCTTT
TRBJ2-3 TRBV5-1 TRBD2 few CASSQGLAGDTQYF TGCGCCAGCAGCCAAGGACTAGCGGGGGATACGCAGTATTTT
TRBJ2-3 TRBV14 . many CASSQYTDTQYF TGTGCCAGCAGCCAATATACAGATACGCAGTATTTT
TRBJ2-4 TRBV5-6 . . CASTREGTGRGNIQYF TGTGCCAGCACTCGTGAGGGTACGGGACGTGGCAACATTCAGTACTTC
TRBJ2-3 TRBV29-1 . . CSGTSMDTQYF TGCAGCGGTACATCAATGGATACGCAGTATTTT
TRBJ1-2 TRBV2 TRBD1 . CASSQGAGYGYTF TGTGCCAGCAGTCAGGGGGCGGGCTATGGCTACACCTTC
TRBJ1-2 TRBV19 . few CASREIVRGARKGYTF TGTGCCAGTAGAGAGATCGTGAGGGGGGCACGGAAGGGCTACACCTTC
TRBJ1-3 TRBV12-3/TRBV12-4 . many CASRPLSSGNTIYF TGTGCCAGCAGGCCTCTTAGCTCTGGAAACACCATATATTTT
TRBJ1-2 TRBV20-1 . many CSARDEAGGYTF TGCAGTGCTAGAGATGAGGCGGGAGGCTACACCTTC
TRBJ1-2 TRBV29-1 . many CSVVRPGDNYGYTF TGCAGCGTTGTTAGGCCAGGTGATAACTATGGCTACACCTTC